This T cell receptor (beta chain) derives from a study of shared clonotypes between healthy human individuals. Across the whole study: A couple of women and three men aged 18 to 49 served as donors.

Donors were healthy HIV-negative adults without recent acute infections or vaccinations. All of the donors resided in Nashville, Tennessee, and each was a Caucasian adult. The CDR3 contains 16 residues. The ends were cut back, 0 bases at V and 4 bases at J, with 15 bases in the middle. Germline assignment: CDR1 ENHRY and CDR2 SYGVKD. This table comes from immunoSEQ multiplex PCR, and its TCRdb copy is limited to in-frame clones, with some not included. Of more than 450,000 clones listed, roughly 78% are singletons. The sequence came from a woman in her thirties or forties in good health. Some clones in this sample may be carry-over from other donors' samples. The sample taken for sequencing was PBMCs. V gene TRBV10-3 combines with J gene TRBJ1-2, with D perhaps TRBD1 (5 bases). CDR3: CAISESFGDPTYGYTF. CDR3 bases: TGTGCCATCAGTGAGTCGTTTGGGGACCCTACCTATGGCTACACCTTC.